Listed here are 27 T cell receptor beta chains from one sample, sequenced in a study of T-cell memory formation after mild COVID-19. MiXCR, applied by TCRdb to the 5' RACE reads, yields one record per CDR3 protein. Of hundreds of thousands of distinct CDR3 sequences in the sample, roughly 17% were seen once. The sequenced sample was PBMCs or a T cell subset sorted from them (not recorded which). The receptor source for this set is an adult woman who had mild COVID-19 (a few samples of this study predate the infection). Cell type and time point are not known.

The sample holds a few counts of this clonotype. The chain recombines TRBV5-6 with TRBJ2-7; the D gene could be TRBD1 or TRBD2 (5 bases each). Trimming took off 4 bases at V and 7 bases at J, with 18 bases between the two ends. The CDR3 has 14 amino acids. The germline gives CDR1 SGHDT, CDR2 YYEEEE. Written as DNA, the CDR3 is TGTGCCAGCAGCGCGAGAGTGCCCTGGGGGGAGCAGTACTTC. Amino acids: CASSARVPWGEQYF.

This clonotype was observed a few times. The V gene is TRBV5-1, the J gene TRBJ2-3; D is uncertain. The V gene lost 5 bases and the J gene lost 2 bases, with 6 bases spanning the gap. The CDR3 has 12 residues. Germline lookup yields CDR1 SGHRS and CDR2 YFSETQ. CDR3 sequence: CASRDITDTQYF. Written as DNA, the CDR3 is TGCGCCAGCAGAGATATCACAGATACGCAGTATTTT. Filled out from reference TRBV5-1 and TRBJ2-3, the complete variable domain reads KAGVTQTPRYLIKTRGQQVTLSCSPISGHRSVSWYQQTPGQGLQFLFEYFSETQRNKGNFPGRFSGRQFSNSRSEMNVSTLELGDSALYLCASRDITDTQYFGPGTRLTVL.

This chain uses TRBV5-1 with TRBJ1-2, with no clear D. Looked up from germline, CDR1 is SGHRS and CDR2 is YFSETQ. The CDR3 length is 16 residues. Trimming took off 1 base at V and 4 bases at J, with 17 bases between the two ends. CDR3: CASSLPEPRSGYGYTF. The CDR3, as DNA: TGCGCCAGCAGCTTGCCAGAACCCAGGTCTGGCTATGGCTACACCTTC.

The chain links TRBV4-2 to TRBJ2-7, with a weak D call TRBD2 (6 bases). The CDR3 length is 13 residues. Trimming removed 1 base at V and 6 bases at J, with 10 bases between. Germline V gene sequence: CDR1 LGHNA, CDR2 YNFKEQ. In nucleotides, the CDR3 is TGTGCCAGCAGCCAAGGAGTGCGGGGCGAGCAGTACTTC. Amino acid sequence: CASSQGVRGEQYF.

This clonotype was counted many times. The chain uses TRBV7-8 and TRBJ2-7; 8 nucleotides match TRBD2. CDR3 length equals 15 residues. J gave up 0 bases and V 5 bases, and 6 bases lay outside the gene matches. Germline values: CDR1 SGHVS, CDR2 FQNEAQ. CDR3 bases: TGTGCCAGCAGCCCTTTAGCGGGGAGCTCCTACGAGCAGTACTTC. Protein: CASSPLAGSSYEQYF.

The chain has TRBV9 and TRBJ1-2; D gene ambiguous. V shed 4 bases and J shed 1 base, with 14 bases lying between them. The germline CDR1 and CDR2 sequences are SGDLS and YYNGEE. This CDR3 is built from 15 residues. The CDR3 loop reads CASSPDPEGNYGYTF. As DNA, the CDR3 is TGTGCCAGCAGCCCAGACCCGGAAGGTAACTATGGCTACACCTTC.

The CDR3 loop reads CASSSQGLSTDTQYF. CDR3 bases: TGTGCCAGCAGTTCTCAGGGGCTCAGCACAGATACGCAGTATTTT. This chain links TRBV27 with TRBJ2-3; D is possibly TRBD1 (6 bases). Germline CDR1 reads MNHEY; CDR2 reads SMNVEV (reference sequence). Deletions cut 4 bases from V and 0 bases from J, with 11 bases between. CDR3 length equals 15 residues.

This clonotype turned up a few times. J is TRBJ2-7 and V is TRBV20-1; 8 bases match TRBD1. Germline V CDR1 and CDR2: DFQATT, SNEGSKA (reference sequence). The CDR3 is made up of 12 amino acids. V was pared by 6 bases and J by 9 bases, with 10 bases of the junction left unmatched. The CDR3 reads CSASPGQGGQYF. The CDR3 DNA reads as TGCAGTGCCTCCCCTGGACAGGGCGGGCAGTACTTC.

This clonotype was seen a few times. V and J are TRBV5-1 and TRBJ2-3; 7 bases line up with TRBD1. Germline lookup yields CDR1 SGHRS and CDR2 YFSETQ. The CDR3 runs to 16 residues. The J segment lost 4 bases and the V segment lost 1 base, leaving 9 bases of the junction unmatched. The DNA of the CDR3 is TGCGCCAGCAGCTTGTTGACAGGGAACATACCAGATACGCAGTATTTT. Amino acids: CASSLLTGNIPDTQYF.

The chain is built from TRBV11-1 and TRBJ2-5; D perhaps matches TRBD1 (5 bases). The CDR3 length is 12 residues. The germline V and J ends were trimmed by 2 bases and 13 bases, with 14 bases remaining between them. Germline V lookup: CDR1 SGHAT, CDR2 FQDESV (reference sequence). CDR3 residues: CASSLNTGLSYF. As DNA, the CDR3 is TGTGCCAGCAGCTTAAATACAGGCCTGTCGTACTTC.

This chain connects TRBV5-1 to TRBJ1-1; TRBD1 might be the D (5 bases). The CDR3 is 15 amino acids. V lost 3 bases, J lost 0 bases, and 12 bases lay in between. CDR1 SGHRS and CDR2 YFSETQ come from the germline V gene. The CDR3 DNA reads as TGCGCCAGCAGCTGGACCGGGACGGTGAACACTGAAGCTTTCTTT. It specifies CASSWTGTVNTEAFF.

This clonotype has only a few counts. V gene TRBV9 combines with J gene TRBJ2-5; D ambiguous. Trimming cost V 0 bases and J 3 bases, with 9 bases left between them. Germline V gene lookup returns CDR1 SGDLS and CDR2 YYNGEE. This CDR3 has 14 amino acids. The CDR3 DNA sequence: TGTGCCAGCAGCGTAGGGATCAGAGAAGAGACCCAGTACTTC. It yields the protein CASSVGIREETQYF.

This clonotype appeared a few times. This rearrangement joins TRBV12-3 or TRBV12-4 to TRBJ2-3, with a tentative D call TRBD2 (5 bases). The CDR3 contains 13 residues. V gave up 6 bases and J gave up 3 bases, with 10 bases separating them. The CDR3 region has the DNA TGTGCCAGCAGGTTGGAGCGGACAGATACGCAGTATTTT. As protein: CASRLERTDTQYF.

The table lists this clonotype with many counts. This sequence joins TRBV29-1 and TRBJ2-5; D gene uncertain. CDR1 and CDR2 from the germline V gene are SQVTM and ANQGSEA. V dropped 1 base and J dropped 1 base, with 7 bases sitting between them. The CDR3 totals 13 residues. DNA for the CDR3: TGCAGCGTTGAAGGTTCCCTCCAAGAGACCCAGTACTTC. Translating gives CSVEGSLQETQYF.

The chain couples TRBV7-3 to TRBJ2-2; a possible D gene is TRBD2 (6 bases). The CDR3 contains 14 residues. Looked up from germline, CDR1 is SGHTA and CDR2 is FQGTGA. Deletions cut 7 bases from V and 4 bases from J, with 13 bases between. The CDR3 nucleotides are TGTGCCAGCACCCTAGACGGGGGCACCGGGGAGCTGTTTTTT. This encodes CASTLDGGTGELFF.

The rearrangement links TRBV27 to TRBJ2-1; 8 bases are shared with TRBD1. The length of the CDR3 is 15 residues. CDR1 and CDR2 (germline): MNHEY, SMNVEV (reference sequence). V was clipped by 4 bases and J by 0 bases; unmatched bases: 2. The CDR3 region is CASSSDRVSYNEQFF. For the CDR3, the DNA is TGTGCCAGCAGTTCGGACAGGGTCTCCTACAATGAGCAGTTCTTC.

The chain recombines TRBV24-1 with TRBJ2-1; 10 nucleotides line up with TRBD2. V was pared by 2 bases and J by 9 bases, with 6 bases of the junction left unmatched. Germline CDR1 reads KGHDR; CDR2 reads SFDVKD. CDR3 size: 15 residues. Here the CDR3 reads CATSDYSGRAVEQFF. The CDR3, as DNA: TGTGCCACCAGTGATTACAGCGGGAGGGCCGTTGAGCAGTTCTTC.

This clonotype was seen many times. This sequence joins TRBV12-3 or TRBV12-4 and TRBJ1-5, with 9 positions matching TRBD1. With V trimmed by 1 base and J by 9 bases, 7 bases remained unmatched. The CDR3 has 15 amino acids. The CDR3 region is CASSLDGTGIRPQHF. DNA for the CDR3: TGTGCCAGCAGTTTAGATGGGACAGGGATCCGGCCCCAGCATTTT.

This clonotype came up a few times. The rearrangement joins TRBV12-3 or TRBV12-4 to TRBJ2-3; 14 positions match TRBD2. J lost 3 bases, V lost 5 bases, and 7 bases had no gene match. The CDR3 is made up of 17 amino acids. CDR3 nucleotides: TGTGCCAGCAGTCCCCGCCGGACTAGCGGGAGGACAGATACGCAGTATTTT. Residues: CASSPRRTSGRTDTQYF.

The chain links TRBV5-1 to TRBJ2-1; 9 bases are shared with TRBD2. Trimming took 4 bases from V and 7 from J; bases not matched to a gene: 12. The CDR3 sequence is 16 residues long. Germline V gene lookup returns CDR1 SGHRS and CDR2 YFSETQ. For the CDR3, the DNA is TGCGCCAGCAGCCTCCAGCGGGGGGTTGAGGGTAATGAGCAGTTCTTC. Its translation is CASSLQRGVEGNEQFF.

This clonotype was counted a few times. This chain connects TRBV9 to TRBJ1-2, with no clear D. The germline CDR1 and CDR2 sequences are SGDLS and YYNGEE. CDR3 size: 13 residues. Trimming left V 4 bases short and J 2 bases short, with 9 bases between. Here the CDR3 reads CASSTGSNYGYTF. The CDR3 DNA follows: TGTGCCAGCAGCACCGGATCGAACTATGGCTACACCTTC.

This chain links TRBV4-1 with TRBJ1-1; possibly TRBD1 for D (6 bases). CDR1 MGHRA and CDR2 YSYEKL come from the germline V gene. The CDR3 length is 14 residues. With 3 bases removed from V and 4 bases from J, the gap between germline ends came to 12 bases. CDR3 in DNA: TGCGCCAGCAGCCAGAGGGGGGAGACCACTGAAGCTTTCTTT. Translating gives CASSQRGETTEAFF.

V gene TRBV6-5 combines with J gene TRBJ2-1; perhaps TRBD2 as D (6 bases). V lost 3 bases, J lost 8 bases, and 8 bases lay in between. This CDR3 has 12 residues. CDR1 and CDR2 (germline): MNHEY, SVGAGI. DNA for the CDR3: TGTGCCAGCAGTTATCCGGGAGATGAGCAGTTCTTC. Amino acids: CASSYPGDEQFF.

This clonotype was counted ten times or more. The chain recombines TRBV24-1 with TRBJ2-1; 8 bases are a match to TRBD1. CDR1 is KGHDR, CDR2 SFDVKD, per germline. With 0 bases clipped from V and 4 bases from J, the junction kept 4 bases outside the gene matches. CDR3 size: 16 residues. The CDR3 region is CATSDLARGPYNEQFF. CDR3 nucleotides: TGTGCCACCAGTGATTTGGCCAGGGGGCCGTACAATGAGCAGTTCTTC.

This clonotype was observed once. The V call is TRBV6-5, the J call TRBJ1-5, with 7 nucleotides matching TRBD1. The CDR3 runs to 14 residues. Trimming removed 4 bases from V and 7 bases from J; junction bases left unmatched: 7. Germline loops: CDR1 MNHEY, CDR2 SVGAGI. The CDR3 reads CASSSDRAVQPQHF. CDR3 in DNA: TGTGCCAGCAGTTCCGACAGGGCGGTACAGCCCCAGCATTTT.

The chain couples TRBV2 to TRBJ1-4; TRBD1 matches 10 bases. Trimming removed 6 bases from V and 8 bases from J; junction bases left unmatched: 9. Germline loops: CDR1 SNHLY, CDR2 FYNNEI. The CDR3 consists of 15 residues. The CDR3 loop reads CASRTDRGSGEKLFF. The CDR3, as DNA: TGTGCCAGCAGGACGGACAGGGGGTCGGGGGAAAAACTGTTTTTT.

The chain joins TRBV5-6 to TRBJ1-1; D ambiguous. CDR3 length equals 14 residues. Germline loops: CDR1 SGHDT, CDR2 YYEEEE. Deletions cut 0 bases from V and 3 bases from J, with 9 bases between. The CDR3 coding sequence is TGTGCCAGCAGCTTGGCCCCCTTAGACACTGAAGCTTTCTTT. This gives the protein CASSLAPLDTEAFF.